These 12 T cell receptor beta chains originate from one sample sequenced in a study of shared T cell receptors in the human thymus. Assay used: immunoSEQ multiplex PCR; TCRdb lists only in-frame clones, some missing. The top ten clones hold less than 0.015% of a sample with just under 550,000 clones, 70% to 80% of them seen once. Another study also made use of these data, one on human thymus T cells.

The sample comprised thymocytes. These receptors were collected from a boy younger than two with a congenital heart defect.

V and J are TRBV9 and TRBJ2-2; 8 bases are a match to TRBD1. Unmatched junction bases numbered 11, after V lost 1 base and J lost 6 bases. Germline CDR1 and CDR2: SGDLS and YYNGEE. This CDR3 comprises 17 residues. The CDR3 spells CASSVYEAEQGAGELFF. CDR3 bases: TGTGCCAGCAGCGTATATGAGGCCGAACAGGGGGCCGGGGAGCTGTTTTTT.

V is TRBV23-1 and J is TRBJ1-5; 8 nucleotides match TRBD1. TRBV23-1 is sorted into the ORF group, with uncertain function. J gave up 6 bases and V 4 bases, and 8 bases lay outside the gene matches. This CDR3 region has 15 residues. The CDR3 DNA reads TGCGCCAGCAGTCCCACACGGGACAGGCGTCAGCCCCAGCATTTT. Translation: CASSPTRDRRQPQHF.

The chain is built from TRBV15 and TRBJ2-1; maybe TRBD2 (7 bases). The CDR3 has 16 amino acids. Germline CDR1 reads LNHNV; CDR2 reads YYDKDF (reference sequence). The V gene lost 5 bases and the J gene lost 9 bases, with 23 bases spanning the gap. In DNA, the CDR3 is TGTGCCACCAGCGAGGGAAGGGGGAGGGCCAGGGGTGAGCAGTTCTTC. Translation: CATSEGRGRARGEQFF.

This chain's CDR3 is CASSLGLAGRCLEQYF. The CDR3, as DNA: TGCGCCAGCAGCTTGGGACTAGCGGGCCGCTGTTTAGAGCAGTACTTC. J is TRBJ2-7 and V is TRBV5-1; 10 positions match TRBD2. The CDR3 runs 16 residues. CDR1 and CDR2 from the germline V gene are SGHRS and YFSETQ. Germline trimming cut 0 bases from V and 7 bases from J; bases unmatched to any gene: 10.

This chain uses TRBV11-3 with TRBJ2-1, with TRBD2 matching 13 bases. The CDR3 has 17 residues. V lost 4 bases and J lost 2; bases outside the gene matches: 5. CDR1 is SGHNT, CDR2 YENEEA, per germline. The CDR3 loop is CASSSWTSGRTYNEQFF. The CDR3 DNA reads TGTGCCAGCAGCTCCTGGACTAGCGGGAGAACCTACAATGAGCAGTTCTTC.

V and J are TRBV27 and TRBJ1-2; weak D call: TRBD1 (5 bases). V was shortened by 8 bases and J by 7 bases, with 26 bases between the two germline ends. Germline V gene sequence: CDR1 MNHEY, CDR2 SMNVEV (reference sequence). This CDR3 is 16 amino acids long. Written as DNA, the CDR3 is TGTGCCAGCGCCGTCGTCATACCCTCCGGGGGACGTGGCTACACCTTC. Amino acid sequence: CASAVVIPSGGRGYTF.

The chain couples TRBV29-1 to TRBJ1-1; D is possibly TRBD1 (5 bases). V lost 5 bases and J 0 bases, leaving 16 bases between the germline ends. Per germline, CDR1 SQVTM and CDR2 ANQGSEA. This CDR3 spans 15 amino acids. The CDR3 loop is CSVSNRTPMNTEAFF. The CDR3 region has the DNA TGCAGCGTTTCCAACAGGACGCCTATGAACACTGAAGCTTTCTTT.

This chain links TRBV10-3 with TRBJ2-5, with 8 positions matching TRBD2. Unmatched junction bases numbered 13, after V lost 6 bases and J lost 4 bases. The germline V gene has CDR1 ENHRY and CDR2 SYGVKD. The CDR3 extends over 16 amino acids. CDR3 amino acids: CAISLGAGGSRETQYF. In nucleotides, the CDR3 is TGTGCCATCAGCTTGGGGGCGGGAGGAAGCAGAGAGACCCAGTACTTC.

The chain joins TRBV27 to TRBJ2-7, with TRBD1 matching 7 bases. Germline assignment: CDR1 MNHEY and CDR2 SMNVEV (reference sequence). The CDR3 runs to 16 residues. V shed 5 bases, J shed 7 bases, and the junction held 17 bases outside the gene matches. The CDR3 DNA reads TGTGCCAGCAGTATGGGACAGTTGGGACCACCTCGGGAGCAGTACTTC. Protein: CASSMGQLGPPREQYF.

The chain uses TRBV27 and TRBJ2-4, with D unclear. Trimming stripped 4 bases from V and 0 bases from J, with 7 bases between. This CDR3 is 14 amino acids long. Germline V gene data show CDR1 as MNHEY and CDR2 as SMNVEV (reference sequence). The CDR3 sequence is CASSSPLAKNIQYF. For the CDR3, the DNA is TGTGCCAGCAGTTCCCCTCTAGCCAAAAACATTCAGTACTTC.

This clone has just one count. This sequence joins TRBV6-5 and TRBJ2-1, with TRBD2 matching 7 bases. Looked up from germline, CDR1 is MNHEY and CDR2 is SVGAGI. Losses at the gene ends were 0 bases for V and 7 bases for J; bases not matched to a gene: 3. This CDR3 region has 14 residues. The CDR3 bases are TGTGCCAGCAGTTACTCCGGCGGGAGTAATGAGCAGTTCTTC. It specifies CASSYSGGSNEQFF.

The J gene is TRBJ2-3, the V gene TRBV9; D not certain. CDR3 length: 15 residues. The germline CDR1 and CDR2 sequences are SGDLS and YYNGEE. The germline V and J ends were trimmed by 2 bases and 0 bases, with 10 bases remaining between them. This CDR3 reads CASSVGAVSTDTQYF. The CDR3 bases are TGTGCCAGCAGCGTGGGTGCGGTTAGCACAGATACGCAGTATTTT.